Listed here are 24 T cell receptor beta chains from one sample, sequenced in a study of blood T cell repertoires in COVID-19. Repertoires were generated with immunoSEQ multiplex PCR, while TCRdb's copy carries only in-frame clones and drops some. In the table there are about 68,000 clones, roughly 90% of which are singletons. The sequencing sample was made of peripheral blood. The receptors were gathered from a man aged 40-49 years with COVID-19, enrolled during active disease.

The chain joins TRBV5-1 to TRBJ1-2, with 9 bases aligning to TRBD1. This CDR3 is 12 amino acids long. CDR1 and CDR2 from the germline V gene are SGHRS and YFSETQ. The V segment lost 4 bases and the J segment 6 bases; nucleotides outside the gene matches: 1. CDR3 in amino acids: CASSRTGDGYTF. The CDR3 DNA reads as TGCGCCAGCAGCAGGACAGGGGATGGCTACACCTTC.

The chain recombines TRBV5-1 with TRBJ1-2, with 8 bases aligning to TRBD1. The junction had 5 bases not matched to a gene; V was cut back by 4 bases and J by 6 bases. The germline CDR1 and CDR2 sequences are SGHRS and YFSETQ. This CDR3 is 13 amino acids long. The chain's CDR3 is CASSRMTGDGYTF. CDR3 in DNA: TGCGCCAGCAGCCGAATGACAGGGGATGGCTACACCTTC.

The chain's CDR3 is CASSPGTGSYEQYF. The CDR3 DNA reads as TGTGCCAGCAGCCCCGGGACAGGTTCCTACGAGCAGTACTTC. The V and J genes are TRBV14 and TRBJ2-7, with TRBD1 identical over 8 bases. Germline loops: CDR1 SGHDN, CDR2 FVKESK. CDR3 length: 14 amino acids. The V and J ends lost 4 bases and 1 base, in that order; junction bases with no gene match: 3.

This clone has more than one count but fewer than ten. The CDR3 region is CRLAGPYEQYF. As DNA, the CDR3 is TGCAGGCTAGCGGGGCCCTACGAGCAGTACTTC. The rearrangement uses TRBV20-1 and TRBJ2-7; 9 nucleotides agree with TRBD2. This CDR3 spans 11 amino acids. Germline assignment: CDR1 DFQATT and CDR2 SNEGSKA (reference sequence).

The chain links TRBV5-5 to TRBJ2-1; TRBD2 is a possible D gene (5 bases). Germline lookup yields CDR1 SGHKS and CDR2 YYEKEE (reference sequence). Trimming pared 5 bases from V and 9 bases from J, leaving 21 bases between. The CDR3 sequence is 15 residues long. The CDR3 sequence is CASSFSRAGVGEQFF. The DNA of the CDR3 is TGTGCCAGCAGTTTCAGCCGGGCCGGGGTGGGTGAGCAGTTCTTC.

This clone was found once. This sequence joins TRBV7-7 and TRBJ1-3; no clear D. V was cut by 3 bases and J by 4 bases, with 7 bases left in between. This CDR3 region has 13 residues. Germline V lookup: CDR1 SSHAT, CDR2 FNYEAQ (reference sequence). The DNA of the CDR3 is TGTGCCAGCAGCTTGAGCAAAGGAAACACCATATATTTT. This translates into CASSLSKGNTIYF.

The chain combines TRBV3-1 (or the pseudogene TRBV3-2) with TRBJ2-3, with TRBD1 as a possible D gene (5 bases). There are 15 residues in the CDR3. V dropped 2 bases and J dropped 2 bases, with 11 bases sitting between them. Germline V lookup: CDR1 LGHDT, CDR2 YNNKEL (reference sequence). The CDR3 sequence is CASSQNQGPTDTQYF. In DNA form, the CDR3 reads TGTGCCAGCAGCCAAAATCAGGGCCCCACAGATACGCAGTATTTT.

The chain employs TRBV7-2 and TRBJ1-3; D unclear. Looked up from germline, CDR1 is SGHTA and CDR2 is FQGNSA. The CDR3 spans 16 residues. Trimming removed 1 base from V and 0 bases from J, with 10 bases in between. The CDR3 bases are TGTGCCAGCAGCTTAGGGACTGCGATCTCTGGAAACACCATATATTTT. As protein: CASSLGTAISGNTIYF. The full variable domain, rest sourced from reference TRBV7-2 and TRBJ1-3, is GAGVSQSPSNKVTEKGKDVELRCDPISGHTALYWYRQSLGQGLEFLIYFQGNSAPDKSGLPSDRFSAERTGGSVSTLTIQRTQQEDSAVYLCASSLGTAISGNTIYFGEGSWLTVV.

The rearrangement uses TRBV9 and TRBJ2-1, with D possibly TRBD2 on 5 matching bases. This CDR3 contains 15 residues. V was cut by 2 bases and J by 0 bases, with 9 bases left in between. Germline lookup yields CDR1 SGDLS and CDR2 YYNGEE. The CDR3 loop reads CASSVSGSSYNEQFF. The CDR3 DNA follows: TGTGCCAGCAGCGTTTCGGGGAGCTCCTACAATGAGCAGTTCTTC.

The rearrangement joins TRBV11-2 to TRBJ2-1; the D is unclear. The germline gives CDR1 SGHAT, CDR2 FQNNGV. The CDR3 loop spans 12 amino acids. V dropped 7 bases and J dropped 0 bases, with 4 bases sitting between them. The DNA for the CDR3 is TGTGCCAGCACCCGCTCCTACAATGAGCAGTTCTTC. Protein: CASTRSYNEQFF.

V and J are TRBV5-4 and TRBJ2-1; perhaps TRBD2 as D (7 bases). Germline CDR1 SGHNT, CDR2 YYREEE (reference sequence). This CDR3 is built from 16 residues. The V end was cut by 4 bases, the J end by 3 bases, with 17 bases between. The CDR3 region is CASSLPGRGGYNEQFF. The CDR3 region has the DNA TGTGCCAGCAGCCTACCGGGGAGGGGGGGCTACAATGAGCAGTTCTTC.

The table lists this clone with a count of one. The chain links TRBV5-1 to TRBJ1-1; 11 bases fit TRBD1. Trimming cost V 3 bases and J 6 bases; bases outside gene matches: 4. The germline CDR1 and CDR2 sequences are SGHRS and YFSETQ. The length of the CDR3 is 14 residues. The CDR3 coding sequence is TGCGCCAGCAGCTCCGGACAGGGGGCCGCTGAAGCTTTCTTT. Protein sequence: CASSSGQGAAEAFF.

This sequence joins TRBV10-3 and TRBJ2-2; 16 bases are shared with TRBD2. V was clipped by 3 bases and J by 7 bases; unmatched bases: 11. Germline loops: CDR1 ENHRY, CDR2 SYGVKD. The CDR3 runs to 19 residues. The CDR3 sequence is CAISEDPGLAGGQLGELFF. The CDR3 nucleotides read TGTGCCATCAGTGAAGACCCGGGACTAGCGGGGGGGCAGCTCGGGGAGCTGTTTTTT.

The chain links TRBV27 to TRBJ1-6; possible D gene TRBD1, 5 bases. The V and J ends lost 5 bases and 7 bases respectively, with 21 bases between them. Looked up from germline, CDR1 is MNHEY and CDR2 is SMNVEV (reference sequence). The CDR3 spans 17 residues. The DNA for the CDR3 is TGTGCCAGCAGTCTCAGTTCGGCAGGGTGGGAAAATTCACCCCTCCACTTT. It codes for CASSLSSAGWENSPLHF.

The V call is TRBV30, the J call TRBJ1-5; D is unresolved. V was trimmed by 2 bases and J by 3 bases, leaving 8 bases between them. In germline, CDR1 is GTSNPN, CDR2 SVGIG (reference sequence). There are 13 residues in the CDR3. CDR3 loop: CAWSPDSNQPQHF. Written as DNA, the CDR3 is TGTGCCTGGAGTCCAGATTCCAATCAGCCCCAGCATTTT.

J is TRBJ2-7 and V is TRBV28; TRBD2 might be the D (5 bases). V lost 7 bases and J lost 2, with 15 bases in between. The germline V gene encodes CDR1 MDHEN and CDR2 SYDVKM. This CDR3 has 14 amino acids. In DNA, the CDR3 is TGTGCCAGCAAGGGATTCGGGGTTGCCTACGAGCAGTACTTC. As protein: CASKGFGVAYEQYF.

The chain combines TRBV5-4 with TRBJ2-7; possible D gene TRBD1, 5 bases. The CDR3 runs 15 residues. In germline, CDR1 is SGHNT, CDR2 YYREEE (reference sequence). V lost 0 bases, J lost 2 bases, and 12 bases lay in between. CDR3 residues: CASSLEAGKTYEQYF. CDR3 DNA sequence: TGTGCCAGCAGCTTGGAAGCAGGGAAAACCTACGAGCAGTACTTC.

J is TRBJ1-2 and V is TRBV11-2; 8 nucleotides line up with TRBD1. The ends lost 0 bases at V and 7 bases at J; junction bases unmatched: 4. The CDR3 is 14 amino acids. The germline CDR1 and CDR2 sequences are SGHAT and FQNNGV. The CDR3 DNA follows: TGTGCCAGCAGCTTAGAGGCAGGGGGCTTTGGCTACACCTTC. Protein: CASSLEAGGFGYTF.

This CDR3 is CASTPSGGAGGNTIYF. CDR3 nucleotides: TGTGCCAGCACCCCCTCGGGGGGGGCAGGGGGAAACACCATATATTTT. V usage is TRBV28 and J usage is TRBJ1-3, with D tentatively TRBD1 (6 bases). V lost 7 bases and J 4 bases, leaving 20 bases between the germline ends. The CDR3 sequence is 16 residues long. Germline assignment: CDR1 MDHEN and CDR2 SYDVKM.

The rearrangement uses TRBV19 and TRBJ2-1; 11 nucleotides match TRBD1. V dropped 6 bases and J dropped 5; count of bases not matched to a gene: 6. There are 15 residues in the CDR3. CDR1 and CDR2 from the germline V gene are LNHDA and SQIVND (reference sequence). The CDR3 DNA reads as TGTGCCAGTAGACCAGGACAGGGGGCGAACAATGAGCAGTTCTTC. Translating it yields CASRPGQGANNEQFF.

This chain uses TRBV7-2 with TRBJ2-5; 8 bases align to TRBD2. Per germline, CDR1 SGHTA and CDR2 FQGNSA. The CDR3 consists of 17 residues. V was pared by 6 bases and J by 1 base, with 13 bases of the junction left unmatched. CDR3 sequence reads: CASSPGFGAGGQETQYF. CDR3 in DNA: TGTGCCAGCAGTCCTGGCTTCGGCGCGGGGGGCCAAGAGACCCAGTACTTC.

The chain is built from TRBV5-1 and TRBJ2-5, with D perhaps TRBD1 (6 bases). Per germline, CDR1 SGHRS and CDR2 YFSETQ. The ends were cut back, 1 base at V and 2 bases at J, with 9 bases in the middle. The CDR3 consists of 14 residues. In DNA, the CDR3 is TGCGCCAGCAGCTTGAGTACAGGGCAAGAGACCCAGTACTTC. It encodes CASSLSTGQETQYF.

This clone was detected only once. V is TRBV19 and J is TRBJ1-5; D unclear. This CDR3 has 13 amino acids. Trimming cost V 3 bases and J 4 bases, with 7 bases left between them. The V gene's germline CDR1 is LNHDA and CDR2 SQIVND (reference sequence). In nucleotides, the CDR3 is TGTGCCAGTAGTATCCCCCCTAATCAGCCCCAGCATTTT. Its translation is CASSIPPNQPQHF.

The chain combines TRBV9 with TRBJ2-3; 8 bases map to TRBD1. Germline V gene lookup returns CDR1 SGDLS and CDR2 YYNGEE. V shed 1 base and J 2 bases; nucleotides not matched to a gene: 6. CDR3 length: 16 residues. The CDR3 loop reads CASSVRGQGYTDTQYF. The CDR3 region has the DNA TGTGCCAGCAGCGTAAGAGGACAGGGCTACACAGATACGCAGTATTTT.